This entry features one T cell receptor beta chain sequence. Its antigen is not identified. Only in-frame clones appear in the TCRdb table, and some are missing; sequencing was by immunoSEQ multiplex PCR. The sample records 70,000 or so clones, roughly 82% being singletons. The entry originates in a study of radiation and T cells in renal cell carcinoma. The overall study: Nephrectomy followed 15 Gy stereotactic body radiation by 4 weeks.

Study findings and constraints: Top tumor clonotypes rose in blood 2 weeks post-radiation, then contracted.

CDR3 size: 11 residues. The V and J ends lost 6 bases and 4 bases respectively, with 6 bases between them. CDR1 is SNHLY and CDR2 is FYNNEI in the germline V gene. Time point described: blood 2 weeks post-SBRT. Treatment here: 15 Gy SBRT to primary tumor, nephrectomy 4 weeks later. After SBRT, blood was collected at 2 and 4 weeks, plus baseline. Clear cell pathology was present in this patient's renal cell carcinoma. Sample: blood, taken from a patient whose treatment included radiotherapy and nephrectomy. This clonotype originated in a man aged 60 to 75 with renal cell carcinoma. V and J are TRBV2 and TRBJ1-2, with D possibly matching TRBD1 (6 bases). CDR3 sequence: CASRQGYGYTF. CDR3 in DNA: TGTGCCAGCAGACAGGGCTATGGCTACACCTTC.